These 3 T cell receptor beta chains were all obtained from the same sample, sequenced in a study of OX40 agonist ivuxolimab in advanced cancers. Generated by immunoSEQ multiplex PCR, the TCRdb table keeps only in-frame clones and is missing some. The data show about 26,000 clones, roughly 85% seen once. The specimen was CD4+ or CD8+ T cells sorted from blood, collected in a trial of the OX40 agonist ivuxolimab. Receptors were obtained from an adult with an advanced solid tumor such as melanoma, head and neck, liver or kidney cancer.

The J gene is TRBJ2-1, the V gene TRBV5-5, with D perhaps matching TRBD2 (6 bases). Germline V gene data show CDR1 as SGHKS and CDR2 as YYEKEE (reference sequence). This CDR3 has 14 amino acids. With 4 bases removed from V and 7 bases from J, the gap between germline ends came to 15 bases. The CDR3 coding sequence is TGTGCCAGCAGCCGACCTCTGGGGGGAAATGAGCAGTTCTTC. This sequence encodes CASSRPLGGNEQFF.

This clone has only a few counts. This chain uses TRBV30 with TRBJ2-7; D gene ambiguous. Germline lookup yields CDR1 GTSNPN and CDR2 SVGIG (reference sequence). V lost 1 base, J lost 0 bases, and 10 bases lay in between. The CDR3 extends over 14 amino acids. CDR3 protein: CAWSGSSSSYEQYF. CDR3 coding DNA: TGTGCCTGGAGTGGCAGCTCGAGCTCCTACGAGCAGTACTTC.

The chain recombines TRBV9 with TRBJ2-7, with 9 nucleotides matching TRBD2. This CDR3 is built from 15 residues. V dropped 0 bases and J dropped 2; count of bases not matched to a gene: 3. CDR1 SGDLS and CDR2 YYNGEE come from the germline V gene. The CDR3 DNA reads TGTGCCAGCAGCGTAGCTGGGACTAGCCCCTACGAGCAGTACTTC. Its protein product is CASSVAGTSPYEQYF.